These 31 T cell receptor beta chains were all obtained from the same sample, sequenced in a study of blood T cell repertoires in COVID-19. Sequencing was performed with immunoSEQ multiplex PCR; in TCRdb, only in-frame clones are kept and a portion is missing. The repertoire holds 98,000 or so clones, with roughly 82% as singletons. Sequenced input: peripheral blood. The receptor source for this set is a man aged 55 to 70 with acute or convalescent COVID-19.

The J gene is TRBJ1-1, the V gene TRBV7-8; tentative D call: TRBD1 (6 bases). V shed 6 bases and J shed 4 bases, with 15 bases lying between them. This CDR3 is built from 14 residues. The germline gives CDR1 SGHVS, CDR2 FQNEAQ. Here the CDR3 DNA reads TGTGCCAGCAGAACTATACAGGGAGCCACTGAAGCTTTCTTT. Translation gives CASRTIQGATEAFF. Filled out from reference TRBV7-8 and TRBJ1-1, the complete variable domain reads GAGVSQSPRYKVAKRGQDVALRCDPISGHVSLFWYQQALGQGPEFLTYFQNEAQLDKSGLPSDRFFAERPEGSVSTLKIQRTQQEDSAVYLCASRTIQGATEAFFGQGTRLTVV.

The rearrangement links TRBV7-3 to TRBJ1-1; possible D gene TRBD1, 6 bases. The CDR3 has 14 amino acids. Germline-derived CDR1 and CDR2 are SGHTA and FQGTGA. The V end lost 1 base, the J end lost 3 bases, and 9 bases lay between the germline ends. The CDR3 region is CASSLIAGDTEAFF. The CDR3 DNA reads TGTGCCAGCAGCTTAATAGCAGGGGACACTGAAGCTTTCTTT.

The sample holds a few counts of this clone. V and J are TRBV19 and TRBJ2-2; maybe TRBD2 (6 bases). Germline V gene sequence: CDR1 LNHDA, CDR2 SQIVND (reference sequence). The CDR3 sequence is 14 residues long. V dropped 2 bases and J dropped 7 bases, with 11 bases sitting between them. The CDR3 sequence: CASSIRGGGGELFF. The CDR3 nucleotides are TGTGCCAGTAGTATACGGGGAGGAGGCGGGGAGCTGTTTTTT. The whole variable domain, filled in from reference TRBV19 and TRBJ2-2, reads DGGITQSPKYLFRKEGQNVTLSCEQNLNHDAMYWYRQDPGQGLRLIYYSQIVNDFQKGDIAEGYSVSREKKESFPLTVTSAQKNPTAFYLCASSIRGGGGELFFGEGSRLTVL.

The rearrangement joins TRBV28 to TRBJ2-3, with 7 bases that match TRBD2. The ends lost 5 bases at V and 5 bases at J; junction bases unmatched: 4. The V gene's germline CDR1 is MDHEN and CDR2 SYDVKM. This CDR3 is 13 amino acids long. The CDR3 loop is CASSLGLGDTQYF. CDR3 in DNA: TGTGCCAGCAGTCTCGGACTAGGAGATACGCAGTATTTT.

J is TRBJ2-3 and V is TRBV25-1; 10 bases align to TRBD2. The CDR3 runs to 16 residues. CDR1 is MGHDK, CDR2 SYGVNS, per germline. V gave up 4 bases and J gave up 1 base; unmatched junction bases: 5. The CDR3 spells CASSALGTSGTDTQYF. CDR3 in DNA: TGTGCCAGCAGTGCTCTGGGGACTAGCGGCACAGATACGCAGTATTTT.

By frequency in the sample, this clone is medium-sized. The chain has TRBV5-8 and TRBJ1-2; D ambiguous. Trimming removed 4 bases from V and 0 bases from J, with 16 bases in between. Germline V CDR1 and CDR2: SGHTS, YDEGEE. The CDR3 loop spans 16 amino acids. CDR3 loop: CASSLGTLNANYGYTF. The CDR3 DNA is TGTGCCAGCAGCCTAGGAACTTTAAATGCTAACTATGGCTACACCTTC.

V usage is TRBV5-6 and J usage is TRBJ2-6; TRBD1 agrees at 7 bases. The CDR3 is 17 amino acids. Germline CDR1 and CDR2: SGHDT and YYEEEE. Trimming at V came to 4 bases and at J to 0 bases, leaving 7 bases not matched to a gene. The CDR3 DNA follows: TGTGCCAGCAGCCAGACAGGGCAAGCCTCTGGGGCCAACGTCCTGACTTTC. Its translation: CASSQTGQASGANVLTF.

The chain couples TRBV7-8 to TRBJ2-1; 14 bases agree with TRBD2. This CDR3 is built from 16 residues. Trimming removed 5 bases from V and 3 bases from J; junction bases left unmatched: 3. The V gene's germline CDR1 is SGHVS and CDR2 FQNEAQ. Here the CDR3 DNA reads TGTGCCAGCAGCCTCGGGACTAGCGGGGGCTACAATGAGCAGTTCTTC. Amino acid sequence: CASSLGTSGGYNEQFF. The full variable domain, its missing parts supplied by reference TRBV7-8 and TRBJ2-1, is GAGVSQSPRYKVAKRGQDVALRCDPISGHVSLFWYQQALGQGPEFLTYFQNEAQLDKSGLPSDRFFAERPEGSVSTLKIQRTQQEDSAVYLCASSLGTSGGYNEQFFGPGTRLTVL.

The chain is built from TRBV10-3 and TRBJ1-2; TRBD1 matches at 8 bases. Germline CDR1 and CDR2: ENHRY and SYGVKD. The V gene end was trimmed by 0 bases and the J gene end by 5 bases; junction bases not matched to a gene: 5. The CDR3 is 15 residues long. The CDR3 loop is CAISESETGVYGYTF. The CDR3, as DNA: TGTGCCATCAGTGAGTCTGAGACAGGGGTTTATGGCTACACCTTC.

V usage is TRBV15 and J usage is TRBJ1-2; 11 bases are a match to TRBD1. The CDR3 sequence is 15 residues long. From germline, CDR1 is LNHNV and CDR2 YYDKDF (reference sequence). V lost 5 bases and J lost 7; bases outside the gene matches: 9. The CDR3 DNA follows: TGTGCCACCAGCGCCCAAGGACAGGGGGCGGTTGGCTACACCTTC. Protein sequence: CATSAQGQGAVGYTF.

The V call is TRBV5-1, the J call TRBJ2-1, with D tentatively TRBD2 (6 bases). Germline assignment: CDR1 SGHRS and CDR2 YFSETQ. This CDR3 is 13 amino acids long. V gave up 10 bases and J gave up 2 bases, with 13 bases separating them. The CDR3 DNA reads as TGCGCCGCAAGGGACTCGCCCTACAATGAGCAGTTCTTC. Encoded protein: CAARDSPYNEQFF.

CDR3 loop: CATSDLLLLSYNEQFF. In DNA form, the CDR3 reads TGTGCCACCAGTGATTTGCTCCTACTTTCCTACAATGAGCAGTTCTTC. The rearrangement joins TRBV24-1 to TRBJ2-1; D remains unclear. The CDR3 length is 16 residues. V was cut by 0 bases and J by 1 base, with 9 bases left in between. Germline V CDR1 and CDR2: KGHDR, SFDVKD.

The chain uses TRBV28 and TRBJ2-1, with 7 bases lining up with TRBD2. CDR1 is MDHEN and CDR2 is SYDVKM in the germline V gene. V lost 8 bases, J lost 2 bases, and 3 bases stayed unmatched. The CDR3 has 13 residues. This CDR3 is CASHRGAYNEQFF. The CDR3 DNA sequence: TGTGCCAGCCATCGGGGGGCCTACAATGAGCAGTTCTTC.

The gene calls are TRBV18 and TRBJ2-2, with 7 bases matching TRBD2. V shed 3 bases and J 1 base; nucleotides not matched to a gene: 17. The germline gives CDR1 KGHSH, CDR2 LQKENI. This CDR3 has 20 amino acids. For the CDR3, the DNA is TGTGCCAGCTCACCTCTTAAAGACTTCGGACTAGGTCAGAACACCGGGGAGCTGTTTTTT. Translating gives CASSPLKDFGLGQNTGELFF.

The gene calls are TRBV21-1 and TRBJ1-6; the listed D gene, TRBD1, was not tested against the DNA. TRBV21-1 is given as a pseudogene. The CDR3 spans 20 residues. The CDR3 coding sequence is TGTGCCAGCAGCAAAGCGCTCTATGGACAGCGAACATGCCCTGATTCACCCCTCCACTTT. Its translation: CASSKALYGQRTCPDSPLHF.

The chain recombines TRBV5-1 with TRBJ1-2; D perhaps matches TRBD1 (6 bases). V was clipped by 0 bases and J by 3 bases, with 6 bases between them. CDR3 length: 13 amino acids. CDR1 and CDR2 from the germline V gene are SGHRS and YFSETQ. CDR3 protein: CASSLDRDYGYTF. CDR3 coding DNA: TGCGCCAGCAGCTTGGACAGGGACTATGGCTACACCTTC.

This chain links TRBV29-1 with TRBJ2-3; 7 nucleotides agree with TRBD2. The V gene's germline CDR1 is SQVTM and CDR2 ANQGSEA. The CDR3 runs 14 residues. V was clipped by 2 bases and J by 1 base; unmatched bases: 3. The CDR3 DNA sequence: TGCAGCGTTGAACGGCTAGCGGGCACAGATACGCAGTATTTT. This sequence encodes CSVERLAGTDTQYF.

The genes are TRBV11-2 and TRBJ1-5; possibly TRBD1 for D (6 bases). The CDR3 is made up of 13 amino acids. CDR1 SGHAT and CDR2 FQNNGV come from the germline V gene. V was cut by 11 bases and J by 5 bases, with 16 bases left in between. As DNA, the CDR3 is TGTGCCCGAATCGGACAGATCCATCAGCCCCAGCATTTT. The encoded protein is CARIGQIHQPQHF.

The chain is built from TRBV29-1 and TRBJ2-7, with TRBD2 matching 11 bases. The CDR3 sequence is 13 residues long. V lost 6 bases and J lost 6; bases outside the gene matches: 7. Germline V gene data show CDR1 as SQVTM and CDR2 as ANQGSEA. This CDR3 reads CSVRTSGLVEQYF. The CDR3 DNA sequence: TGCAGCGTCCGGACTAGCGGGTTGGTCGAGCAGTACTTC.

This clone was detected a few times. The rearrangement joins TRBV6-1 to TRBJ1-5; 7 nucleotides match TRBD1. This CDR3 spans 15 amino acids. V lost 1 base and J lost 5; bases outside the gene matches: 5. The V gene's germline CDR1 is MNHNS and CDR2 SASEGT. For the CDR3, the DNA is TGTGCCAGCAGTGAAGTACAGGGGAGGCATCAGCCCCAGCATTTT. Amino acid sequence: CASSEVQGRHQPQHF.

The V call is TRBV19, the J call TRBJ1-2; D not resolved. Trimming left V 1 base short and J 1 base short, with 16 bases between. The CDR3 is made up of 17 amino acids. CDR1 LNHDA and CDR2 SQIVND come from the germline V gene (reference sequence). The CDR3, as DNA: TGTGCCAGTAGTATAGTGGGCAGATCGACGTTTAACTATGGCTACACCTTC. This sequence encodes CASSIVGRSTFNYGYTF.

The V gene is TRBV15, the J gene TRBJ1-1; D is unresolved. The CDR3 has 14 residues. Per the germline V gene, CDR1 is LNHNV and CDR2 is YYDKDF (reference sequence). Trimming took off 3 bases at V and 1 base at J, with 9 bases between the two ends. The CDR3 spells CATSSYTENTEAFF. The CDR3 DNA is TGTGCCACCAGCAGTTATACAGAGAACACTGAAGCTTTCTTT.

This clone has more than one count but fewer than ten. The chain employs TRBV7-2 and TRBJ2-2, with 8 bases identical to TRBD2. Per germline, CDR1 SGHTA and CDR2 FQGNSA. The V gene end was trimmed by 8 bases and the J gene end by 7 bases; junction bases not matched to a gene: 12. The CDR3 extends over 15 amino acids. CDR3: CASRKNSGTNGELFF. Written as DNA, the CDR3 is TGTGCCAGCCGCAAGAATAGCGGGACGAACGGGGAGCTGTTTTTT.

This chain connects TRBV11-3 to TRBJ1-1; the D is unclear. Germline V CDR1 and CDR2: SGHNT, YENEEA. The V gene lost 3 bases and the J gene lost 5 bases, with 4 bases spanning the gap. The CDR3 consists of 11 residues. CDR3 bases: TGTGCCAGCAGCTTGAGTACTGAAGCTTTCTTT. Its protein product is CASSLSTEAFF.

V is TRBV27 and J is TRBJ2-5; 9 nucleotides align to TRBD1. V shed 4 bases and J 4 bases; nucleotides not matched to a gene: 7. This CDR3 has 15 residues. Germline-derived CDR1 and CDR2 are MNHEY and SMNVEV (reference sequence). The CDR3 region has the DNA TGTGCCAGCAGTTCTCCGGGACAGGGTGTAGAGACCCAGTACTTC. The encoded protein is CASSSPGQGVETQYF.

The chain carries TRBV28 and TRBJ2-7, with TRBD2 matching 7 bases. The CDR3 contains 14 residues. V shed 3 bases, J shed 5 bases, and the junction held 7 bases outside the gene matches. CDR1 and CDR2 (germline): MDHEN, SYDVKM. This CDR3 reads CASSFPRETHEQYF. CDR3 sequence (DNA): TGTGCCAGCAGTTTTCCGCGGGAGACCCACGAGCAGTACTTC.

The genes are TRBV14 and TRBJ2-1; tentatively, D is TRBD1 (7 bases). Trimming left V 4 bases short and J 5 bases short, with 15 bases between. CDR1 SGHDN and CDR2 FVKESK come from the germline V gene. The CDR3 is 15 amino acids. CDR3 coding DNA: TGTGCCAGCAGCCCGTTGACAGGGAGGAACAATGAGCAGTTCTTC. It codes for CASSPLTGRNNEQFF.

This chain joins TRBV5-1 and TRBJ2-7, with 8 positions matching TRBD1. V trimming: 2 bases; J trimming: 6 bases; junction bases outside the gene matches: 7. The CDR3 runs 14 residues. The germline V gene encodes CDR1 SGHRS and CDR2 YFSETQ. The CDR3 nucleotides read TGCGCCAGCAGCTTTCCGGACAGGGTGTCCGAGCAGTACTTC. It specifies CASSFPDRVSEQYF. The whole variable domain, remainder taken from reference TRBV5-1 and TRBJ2-7, is KAGVTQTPRYLIKTRGQQVTLSCSPISGHRSVSWYQQTPGQGLQFLFEYFSETQRNKGNFPGRFSGRQFSNSRSEMNVSTLELGDSALYLCASSFPDRVSEQYFGPGTRLTVT.

The chain links TRBV6-5 to TRBJ1-1; 8 bases align to TRBD1. Per germline, CDR1 MNHEY and CDR2 SVGAGI. The CDR3 has 15 amino acids. Unmatched junction bases numbered 11, after V lost 5 bases and J lost 6 bases. The CDR3 DNA is TGTGCCAGCAGTACGGCAGGGGGCGTAAAAGCTGAAGCTTTCTTT. This gives the protein CASSTAGGVKAEAFF.

The V call is TRBV18, the J call TRBJ1-5; the D gene is possibly TRBD1 (6 bases). Germline V gene sequence: CDR1 KGHSH, CDR2 LQKENI. V was clipped by 4 bases and J by 3 bases, with 13 bases between them. This CDR3 is 15 amino acids long. The CDR3 reads CASSRQGQSNQPQHF. CDR3 sequence (DNA): TGTGCCAGCTCACGCCAGGGGCAGTCCAATCAGCCCCAGCATTTT.

This clone has just a few counts. The chain links TRBV28 to TRBJ2-7; 7 bases agree with TRBD2. From germline, CDR1 is MDHEN and CDR2 SYDVKM. The CDR3 contains 15 residues. Unmatched junction bases numbered 6, after V lost 4 bases and J lost 0 bases. The CDR3 DNA reads as TGTGCCAGCAGTTCCATTGGGGACTACTCCTACGAGCAGTACTTC. It translates to CASSSIGDYSYEQYF.